This TCR beta chain was sequenced in a study of T-cell reconstitution after alpha-beta-depleted transplantation in children. Preparation of the TCRbeta library used unique molecular identifiers. One entry per CDR3 protein, called by TCRdb with MiXCR from the PCR reads. The data hold some 340,000 distinct CDR3 sequences, with 10% observed a single time. The CDR3 extends over 16 amino acids. Trimming left V 0 bases short and J 3 bases short, with 15 bases between. Looked up from germline, CDR1 is SGHVT and CDR2 is SQSDAQ. This clonotype has more than one count but fewer than ten. The clonotype was recovered from a human donor who donated a stem cell graft to a child with acute lymphoblastic leukemia. The sequencing used PBMCs from the stem cell graft donor, collected from the stem cell graft. The V call is TRBV7-4, the J call TRBJ2-7; D is uncertain. CDR3 nucleotides: TGTGCCAGCAGCTTAGCGTGTCTAGGCACCCACTACGAGCAGTACTTC. It translates to CASSLACLGTHYEQYF.